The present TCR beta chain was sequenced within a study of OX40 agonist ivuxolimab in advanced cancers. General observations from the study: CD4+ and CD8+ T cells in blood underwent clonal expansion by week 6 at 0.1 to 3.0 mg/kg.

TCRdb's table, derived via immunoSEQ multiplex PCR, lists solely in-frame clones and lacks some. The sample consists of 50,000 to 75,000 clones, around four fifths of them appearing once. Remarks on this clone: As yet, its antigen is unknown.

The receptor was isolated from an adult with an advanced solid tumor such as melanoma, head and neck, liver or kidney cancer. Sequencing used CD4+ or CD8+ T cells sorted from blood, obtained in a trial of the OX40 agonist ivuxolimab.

The CDR3 DNA sequence: TGTGCCAGCAGTTCACCACAGGGACCTGAAGCTTTCTTT. Its protein is CASSSPQGPEAFF. The chain recombines TRBV28 with TRBJ1-1; D perhaps matches TRBD1 (6 bases). The CDR3 has 13 residues. In germline, CDR1 is MDHEN, CDR2 SYDVKM. Trimming took 4 bases from V and 6 from J, leaving 12 bases between them.